The 27 T cell receptor beta chains given below trace back to one sample, sequenced in a study of PD-1 blockade in classical Hodgkin lymphoma. Every patient had relapsed following autologous stem cell transplantation, and cohorts differed in brentuximab vedotin exposure. This table comes from immunoSEQ multiplex PCR, and its TCRdb copy is limited to in-frame clones, with some not included. In the table there are 38,000 or so clones, more than 75% of which are singletons. This specimen consisted of peripheral blood mononuclear cells (PBMCs), obtained at baseline. These receptor sequences come from a human donor with classical Hodgkin lymphoma.

The rearrangement links TRBV7-2 to TRBJ2-5; D unresolved. Looked up from germline, CDR1 is SGHTA and CDR2 is FQGNSA. The CDR3 runs 13 residues. V dropped 4 bases and J dropped 5 bases, with 11 bases sitting between them. The CDR3 spells CASSSNQWETQYF. The DNA of the CDR3 is TGTGCCAGCAGCTCCAACCAATGGGAGACCCAGTACTTC.

The V gene is TRBV5-1, the J gene TRBJ2-3; TRBD2 aligns across 11 bases. The CDR3 totals 15 residues. Losses at the gene ends were 0 bases for V and 5 bases for J; bases not matched to a gene: 2. The germline V gene has CDR1 SGHRS and CDR2 YFSETQ. As DNA, the CDR3 is TGCGCCAGCAGCTTGGGGCTAGCGGGGGGAGATACGCAGTATTTT. As protein: CASSLGLAGGDTQYF.

This chain joins TRBV6-5 and TRBJ1-6; possible D gene TRBD1, 6 bases. Trimming removed 6 bases at V and 8 bases at J, with 17 bases between. This CDR3 has 15 residues. The germline V gene encodes CDR1 MNHEY and CDR2 SVGAGI. CDR3 residues: CASRPPRGADSPLHF. CDR3 sequence (DNA): TGTGCCAGCAGGCCCCCCCGGGGGGCTGATTCACCCCTCCACTTT.

The chain links TRBV9 to TRBJ1-5; no firm D call. V gave up 0 bases and J gave up 3 bases, with 10 bases separating them. CDR1 and CDR2 (germline): SGDLS, YYNGEE. The CDR3 has 15 residues. The CDR3 loop is CASSVGPGNNQPQHF. CDR3 bases: TGTGCCAGCAGCGTAGGTCCGGGTAACAATCAGCCCCAGCATTTT.

This chain connects TRBV9 to TRBJ2-6; no definite D call. Trimming pared 5 bases from V and 0 bases from J, leaving 9 bases between. This CDR3 spans 15 amino acids. Per the germline V gene, CDR1 is SGDLS and CDR2 is YYNGEE. Written as DNA, the CDR3 is TGTGCCAGCAGTCGCTTTTCCTCTGGGGCCAACGTCCTGACTTTC. Its translation: CASSRFSSGANVLTF.

The rearrangement links TRBV29-1 to TRBJ2-5; 7 positions agree with TRBD2. The CDR3 runs to 14 residues. Looked up from germline, CDR1 is SQVTM and CDR2 is ANQGSEA. V gave up 2 bases and J gave up 5 bases; unmatched junction bases: 8. The CDR3, as DNA: TGCAGCGTTGAACTGGGGGGGGGTCGGGAGACCCAGTACTTC. It encodes CSVELGGGRETQYF. Filled out from reference TRBV29-1 and TRBJ2-5, the complete variable domain reads SAVISQKPSRDICQRGTSLTIQCQVDSQVTMMFWYRQQPGQSLTLIATANQGSEATYESGFVIDKFPISRPNLTFSTLTVSNMSPEDSSIYLCSVELGGGRETQYFGPGTRLLVL.

The CDR3 reads CASSLTSGSYEQFF. The CDR3 coding sequence is TGTGCCAGCAGCCTCACTAGCGGGAGCTATGAGCAGTTCTTC. This sequence joins TRBV7-2 and TRBJ2-1; 11 bases map to TRBD2. The ends lost 5 bases at V and 8 bases at J; junction bases unmatched: 5. The CDR3 consists of 14 residues. CDR1 SGHTA and CDR2 FQGNSA come from the germline V gene.

The chain uses TRBV6-1 and TRBJ2-1; 10 bases are a match to TRBD1. CDR3 size: 13 residues. From germline, CDR1 is MNHNS and CDR2 SASEGT. V shed 8 bases, J shed 8 bases, and the junction held 6 bases outside the gene matches. The CDR3 bases are TGTGCCAGCGAAGGACAGGGGGGCGATGAGCAGTTCTTC. Translation: CASEGQGGDEQFF.

CDR3 amino acids: CASSDPPVVSGYTF. The CDR3 DNA reads as TGTGCCAGCAGTGACCCCCCCGTTGTCAGTGGCTACACCTTC. The chain employs TRBV2 and TRBJ1-2; D uncertain. The CDR3 spans 14 residues. Trimming stripped 3 bases from V and 7 bases from J, with 15 bases between. Per germline, CDR1 SNHLY and CDR2 FYNNEI.

This clone has only a few counts. The rearrangement uses TRBV5-1 and TRBJ1-4, with D perhaps matching TRBD1 (5 bases). The CDR3 is 14 amino acids. V gave up 5 bases and J gave up 5 bases, with 13 bases separating them. CDR1 and CDR2 from the germline V gene are SGHRS and YFSETQ. CDR3 sequence reads: CASRGWGSNEKLFF. The CDR3 DNA sequence: TGCGCCAGCAGGGGTTGGGGGTCGAATGAAAAACTGTTTTTT.

The genes are TRBV10-3 and TRBJ2-2; TRBD1 or TRBD2 may be the D gene (5 bases each). The CDR3 is 14 amino acids. Germline loops: CDR1 ENHRY, CDR2 SYGVKD. V lost 6 bases to trimming and J lost 0 bases, with 8 bases between them. The CDR3 sequence is CAIRGTANTGELFF. CDR3 nucleotides: TGTGCCATCAGAGGGACCGCGAACACCGGGGAGCTGTTTTTT.

The chain recombines TRBV6-6 with TRBJ1-3; no clear D gene. The CDR3 consists of 11 residues. Germline assignment: CDR1 MNHNY and CDR2 SVGAGI (reference sequence). Trimming removed 7 bases at V and 4 bases at J, with 5 bases between. As DNA, the CDR3 is TGTGCCAGCACCTCCGGAAACACCATATATTTT. This encodes CASTSGNTIYF.

CDR3 DNA: TGTGCCAGCAGTTTGGGACTGTTCTACGAGCAGTACTTC. It encodes CASSLGLFYEQYF. The V gene is TRBV6-6, the J gene TRBJ2-7, with D possibly TRBD2 on 6 matching bases. Germline V gene lookup returns CDR1 MNHNY and CDR2 SVGAGI (reference sequence). V was shortened by 4 bases and J by 3 bases, with 10 bases between the two germline ends. This CDR3 contains 13 residues.

The rearrangement links TRBV6-5 to TRBJ2-5; 9 bases are shared with TRBD1. The CDR3 length is 13 residues. V shed 7 bases and J 5 bases; nucleotides not matched to a gene: 5. The germline V gene has CDR1 MNHEY and CDR2 SVGAGI. CDR3 in amino acids: CASKRQGVETQYF. The CDR3, as DNA: TGTGCCAGCAAAAGACAGGGGGTCGAGACCCAGTACTTC.

With regard to this clone: Different DNA sequences within this sample yield the same CDR3. The J gene is TRBJ2-3, the V gene TRBV2; tentative D call: TRBD1 (5 bases). The CDR3 totals 16 residues. Trimming shortened V by 2 bases and J by 3 bases, and 15 bases separated the two germline ends. Germline-derived CDR1 and CDR2 are SNHLY and FYNNEI. CDR3 region: CASSENVGVDTDTQYF. CDR3 DNA: TGTGCCAGCAGTGAAAATGTAGGGGTTGATACAGATACGCAGTATTTT.

The chain couples TRBV5-1 to TRBJ1-3; D unresolved. The CDR3 has 14 amino acids. V dropped 5 bases and J dropped 0 bases, with 9 bases sitting between them. Germline CDR1 reads SGHRS; CDR2 reads YFSETQ. The CDR3 loop reads CASRPQSSGNTIYF. CDR3 nucleotide sequence: TGCGCCAGCAGACCTCAGAGCTCTGGAAACACCATATATTTT.

The gene calls are TRBV11-2 and TRBJ2-7; 7 nucleotides line up with TRBD2. V shed 3 bases, J shed 4 bases, and the junction held 6 bases outside the gene matches. CDR1 and CDR2 (germline): SGHAT, FQNNGV. The CDR3 spans 14 residues. This chain's CDR3 is CASSFRDYHYEQYF. In DNA, the CDR3 is TGTGCCAGCAGCTTCCGGGACTATCATTACGAGCAGTACTTC.

The chain employs TRBV28 and TRBJ1-3; perhaps TRBD1 as D (6 bases). Trimming pared 2 bases from V and 0 bases from J, leaving 8 bases between. This CDR3 is built from 15 residues. CDR1 is MDHEN, CDR2 SYDVKM, per germline. The CDR3, as DNA: TGTGCCAGCAGTTTAGACAGGAGCTCTGGAAACACCATATATTTT. As protein: CASSLDRSSGNTIYF.

CDR3 protein: CASSLEQGHGYTF. The CDR3 DNA sequence: TGTGCCAGCAGCTTAGAGCAGGGCCATGGCTACACCTTC. V and J are TRBV7-6 and TRBJ1-2, with D perhaps TRBD1 (5 bases). The V and J ends lost 1 base and 6 bases respectively, with 9 bases between them. The germline V gene encodes CDR1 SGHVS and CDR2 FNYEAQ. The CDR3 spans 13 residues.

J is TRBJ1-5 and V is TRBV9; 8 nucleotides match TRBD1. Germline V gene sequence: CDR1 SGDLS, CDR2 YYNGEE. The CDR3 has 13 amino acids. V lost 4 bases and J lost 8; bases outside the gene matches: 5. The CDR3 reads CASSLDRGEPQHF. CDR3 sequence (DNA): TGTGCCAGCAGCCTAGACAGGGGAGAGCCCCAGCATTTT.

The rearrangement uses TRBV5-8 and TRBJ1-4; a possible D gene is TRBD1 (5 bases). The germline V gene encodes CDR1 SGHTS and CDR2 YDEGEE. V was trimmed by 4 bases and J by 4 bases, leaving 17 bases between them. The CDR3 is made up of 16 amino acids. This CDR3 reads CASSPSGQGLNEKLFF. The CDR3 region has the DNA TGTGCCAGCAGCCCCTCAGGGCAGGGCCTTAATGAAAAACTGTTTTTT.

The chain combines TRBV5-6 with TRBJ2-5; D gene uncertain. There are 15 residues in the CDR3. Trimming shortened V by 6 bases and J by 1 base, and 16 bases separated the two germline ends. Germline values: CDR1 SGHDT, CDR2 YYEEEE. CDR3 amino acids: CASTSRGRLQETQYF. DNA for the CDR3: TGTGCCAGCACATCAAGAGGACGGCTCCAAGAGACCCAGTACTTC.

The rearrangement links TRBV6-6 to TRBJ2-2, with D possibly matching TRBD2 (6 bases). Per the germline V gene, CDR1 is MNHNY and CDR2 is SVGAGI (reference sequence). The CDR3 runs to 14 residues. V was cut by 3 bases and J by 5 bases, with 10 bases left in between. The CDR3 protein is CASSYQRVTGELFF. The DNA for the CDR3 is TGTGCCAGCAGTTATCAGCGGGTGACCGGGGAGCTGTTTTTT.

The rearrangement joins TRBV5-1 to TRBJ2-7, with 7 nucleotides matching TRBD1. The CDR3 runs to 15 residues. Germline V gives CDR1 SGHRS, CDR2 YFSETQ. The junction had 5 bases not matched to a gene; V was cut back by 2 bases and J by 0 bases. CDR3 amino acids: CASSFGQASSYEQYF. The CDR3 DNA follows: TGCGCCAGCAGCTTCGGACAGGCCAGCTCCTACGAGCAGTACTTC.

This chain connects TRBV6-1 to TRBJ2-2, with D tentatively TRBD1 (5 bases). Germline loops: CDR1 MNHNS, CDR2 SASEGT. This CDR3 has 14 amino acids. V was pared by 8 bases and J by 1 base, with 11 bases between. In DNA, the CDR3 is TGTGCCAGCCTCGGACATATGAACACCGGGGAGCTGTTTTTT. It encodes CASLGHMNTGELFF.

The CDR3 reads CASNLVGQGDSPLHF. CDR3 bases: TGTGCCAGCAACCTGGTTGGCCAGGGGGATTCACCCCTCCACTTT. The chain couples TRBV5-6 to TRBJ1-6; TRBD1 matches 7 bases. This CDR3 has 15 residues. V gave up 6 bases and J gave up 8 bases; unmatched junction bases: 11. Germline V gene lookup returns CDR1 SGHDT and CDR2 YYEEEE. Drawing the rest from reference TRBV5-6 and TRBJ1-6, the complete variable domain is DAGVTQSPTHLIKTRGQQVTLRCSPKSGHDTVSWYQQALGQGPQFIFQYYEEEERQRGNFPDRFSGHQFPNYSSELNVNALLLGDSALYLCASNLVGQGDSPLHFGNGTRLTVT.

This clone was observed a few times. The V call is TRBV7-2, the J call TRBJ1-5; perhaps TRBD1 as D (6 bases). This CDR3 comprises 15 residues. The V gene lost 4 bases and the J gene lost 4 bases, with 14 bases spanning the gap. From germline, CDR1 is SGHTA and CDR2 FQGNSA. The CDR3 bases are TGTGCCAGCAGCTCTTACTCGACAGGAAATCAGCCCCAGCATTTT. This encodes CASSSYSTGNQPQHF. The variable domain in full, with the rest retrieved from reference TRBV7-2 and TRBJ1-5, is GAGVSQSPSNKVTEKGKDVELRCDPISGHTALYWYRQSLGQGLEFLIYFQGNSAPDKSGLPSDRFSAERTGGSVSTLTIQRTQQEDSAVYLCASSSYSTGNQPQHFGDGTRLSIL.